The 25 T cell receptor beta chains presented below share a single source sample, sequenced in a study of shared clonotypes between healthy human individuals. Profiled with immunoSEQ multiplex PCR; TCRdb holds only in-frame clones, not every one. The sample has 150,000 to 200,000 clones; 65% to 80% are singletons. Sequencing was performed on memory CD4+ T cells sorted from blood. Subset here: CD45RA-negative fraction. The receptors were gathered from a man aged 30-40 years in good health.

In its sample, this clone is medium-sized. The V gene is TRBV18, the J gene TRBJ1-2; no firm D call. Germline CDR1 KGHSH, CDR2 LQKENI. The CDR3 extends over 14 amino acids. Trimming removed 3 bases at V and 3 bases at J, with 11 bases between. The CDR3 reads CASSPGTSDYGYTF. The CDR3, as DNA: TGTGCCAGCTCACCCGGCACATCAGACTATGGCTACACCTTC.

The chain has TRBV2 and TRBJ2-5; the D is unclear. Germline assignment: CDR1 SNHLY and CDR2 FYNNEI. The CDR3 length is 11 residues. The ends were cut back, 5 bases at V and 0 bases at J, with 1 base in the middle. The CDR3 region is CASSYQETQYF. The CDR3 DNA is TGTGCCAGCAGTTACCAAGAGACCCAGTACTTC.

This chain uses TRBV6-1 with TRBJ1-3; D is perhaps TRBD1 (5 bases). V was pared by 6 bases and J by 0 bases, with 12 bases between. CDR1 is MNHNS and CDR2 is SASEGT in the germline V gene. The CDR3 has 15 residues. CDR3 sequence reads: CASRVGQNSGNTIYF. The DNA of the CDR3 is TGTGCCAGCAGAGTTGGACAAAACTCTGGAAACACCATATATTTT.

This chain joins TRBV5-1 and TRBJ1-5, with a possible D match to TRBD1 (5 bases). The germline V gene encodes CDR1 SGHRS and CDR2 YFSETQ. This CDR3 has 16 amino acids. V was shortened by 4 bases and J by 7 bases, with 21 bases between the two germline ends. This CDR3 reads CASSPVGHPWGQPQHF. The CDR3, as DNA: TGCGCCAGCAGCCCCGTTGGGCACCCCTGGGGGCAGCCCCAGCATTTT. Combining the CDR3 with reference TRBV5-1 and TRBJ1-5 gives the whole variable domain KAGVTQTPRYLIKTRGQQVTLSCSPISGHRSVSWYQQTPGQGLQFLFEYFSETQRNKGNFPGRFSGRQFSNSRSEMNVSTLELGDSALYLCASSPVGHPWGQPQHFGDGTRLSIL.

V is TRBV25-1 and J is TRBJ2-1, with D perhaps TRBD1 (6 bases). CDR1 and CDR2 (germline): MGHDK, SYGVNS. This CDR3 is built from 14 residues. Trimming stripped 1 base from V and 8 bases from J, with 12 bases between. The chain's CDR3 is CASSESGRGDEQFF. CDR3 in DNA: TGTGCCAGCAGTGAATCCGGCAGGGGTGATGAGCAGTTCTTC.

As for this clone: Other DNA sequences in the sample encode the same CDR3. The gene calls are TRBV5-1 and TRBJ2-1; 9 bases line up with TRBD2. The CDR3 totals 14 residues. The junction had 2 bases not matched to a gene; V was cut back by 2 bases and J by 5 bases. Looked up from germline, CDR1 is SGHRS and CDR2 is YFSETQ. The CDR3 region has the DNA TGCGCCAGCAGCTTAGCGGGAGGAAACAATGAGCAGTTCTTC. It is translated as CASSLAGGNNEQFF.

This chain joins TRBV7-2 and TRBJ2-1, with D perhaps matching TRBD2 (6 bases). The CDR3 runs 15 residues. Between the trimmed V and J ends, which lost 1 base and 4 bases, there was a span of 11 bases. CDR1 is SGHTA and CDR2 is FQGNSA in the germline V gene. The CDR3 region is CASSLELAAYNEQFF. The CDR3 DNA reads TGTGCCAGCAGCTTAGAACTAGCCGCTTACAATGAGCAGTTCTTC.

The genes are TRBV7-8 and TRBJ2-5, with 9 positions matching TRBD2. Germline CDR1 SGHVS, CDR2 FQNEAQ. This CDR3 is 20 amino acids long. The J segment lost 1 base and the V segment lost 5 bases, leaving 20 bases of the junction unmatched. CDR3: CASSPYRLLAGRIGQETQYF. In nucleotides, the CDR3 is TGTGCCAGCAGCCCCTATCGCCTTCTAGCGGGGAGGATCGGCCAAGAGACCCAGTACTTC.

Notes on this clone: One junction end does not reproduce the germline sequence, and a read error may be involved. J is TRBJ2-3 and V is TRBV9; D perhaps matches TRBD2 (6 bases). The CDR3 covers 16 residues. CDR1 is SGDLS, CDR2 YYNGEE, per germline. The CDR3 region is CASGVGGGGTSDTQYF. The CDR3 DNA reads as TGTGCCAGCGGCGTAGGTGGTGGCGGGACTTCAGATACGCAGTATTTT.

This clone was found a few times. The rearrangement joins TRBV15 to TRBJ1-1, with a weak D call TRBD1 (5 bases). V lost 11 bases and J lost 1, with 11 bases in between. Germline values: CDR1 LNHNV, CDR2 YYDKDF (reference sequence). This CDR3 is built from 12 residues. CDR3 DNA sequence: TGTGCCGTCAGCAGGGAGAACACTGAAGCTTTCTTT. It translates to CAVSRENTEAFF.

J is TRBJ2-5 and V is TRBV5-6; D may correspond to TRBD1 or TRBD2 (6 bases each). V lost 0 bases and J lost 5, with 11 bases in between. Germline-derived CDR1 and CDR2 are SGHDT and YYEEEE. The CDR3 has 14 amino acids. DNA of the CDR3: TGTGCCAGCAGCTTGGTTACAGGGAGGGAGACCCAGTACTTC. Its translation: CASSLVTGRETQYF.

The CDR3 here is CASSELARAQPGELFF. Here the CDR3 DNA reads TGTGCCAGCAGTGAATTGGCCAGGGCCCAGCCCGGGGAGCTGTTTTTT. J is TRBJ2-2 and V is TRBV6-1, with D tentatively TRBD1 (5 bases). V gave up 2 bases and J gave up 6 bases, with 16 bases separating them. The CDR3 is 16 amino acids. Germline V gene lookup returns CDR1 MNHNS and CDR2 SASEGT.

Of note for this clone: Other DNA variants within this sample encode the same CDR3. The chain is built from TRBV5-1 and TRBJ2-7; D ambiguous. The CDR3 runs 14 residues. The V gene lost 0 bases and the J gene lost 0 bases, with 7 bases spanning the gap. Germline V lookup: CDR1 SGHRS, CDR2 YFSETQ. CDR3 protein: CASSLDVSSYEQYF. As DNA, the CDR3 is TGCGCCAGCAGCTTGGACGTTAGCTCCTACGAGCAGTACTTC.

This clone came up once. The rearrangement links TRBV27 to TRBJ1-5; D is undetermined. Germline assignment: CDR1 MNHEY and CDR2 SMNVEV (reference sequence). V was cut by 6 bases and J by 2 bases, with 8 bases left in between. The CDR3 covers 13 residues. CDR3 sequence reads: CASSDTGNQPQHF. In DNA form, the CDR3 reads TGTGCCAGCAGCGACACCGGCAATCAGCCCCAGCATTTT.

This sequence joins TRBV5-6 and TRBJ2-7, with 8 bases aligning to TRBD1. CDR3 length equals 17 residues. Germline-derived CDR1 and CDR2 are SGHDT and YYEEEE. Germline trimming cut 4 bases from V and 1 base from J; bases unmatched to any gene: 13. CDR3 amino acids: CASSLGPRTGFSYEQYF. DNA for the CDR3: TGTGCCAGCAGCCTGGGGCCCCGGACAGGGTTTTCCTACGAGCAGTACTTC. Full variable domain (missing parts from reference TRBV5-6 and TRBJ2-7): DAGVTQSPTHLIKTRGQQVTLRCSPKSGHDTVSWYQQALGQGPQFIFQYYEEEERQRGNFPDRFSGHQFPNYSSELNVNALLLGDSALYLCASSLGPRTGFSYEQYFGPGTRLTVT.

The chain links TRBV29-1 to TRBJ1-2, with a weak D call TRBD1 (6 bases). The V end was cut by 3 bases, the J end by 2 bases, with 13 bases between. Germline lookup yields CDR1 SQVTM and CDR2 ANQGSEA. CDR3 length: 14 amino acids. This chain's CDR3 is CSVDTGGRNYGYTF. CDR3 in DNA: TGCAGCGTTGATACGGGGGGCCGGAACTATGGCTACACCTTC.

The chain uses TRBV10-3 and TRBJ2-5, with D perhaps TRBD2 (5 bases). The ends were cut back, 2 bases at V and 5 bases at J, with 12 bases in the middle. Germline-derived CDR1 and CDR2 are ENHRY and SYGVKD. The CDR3 is 14 residues long. CDR3 bases: TGTGCCATCAGTGAGGACGGACGCGGGGAGACCCAGTACTTC. Amino acid sequence: CAISEDGRGETQYF.

The rearrangement links TRBV5-1 to TRBJ2-1, with 7 positions matching TRBD1. Germline trimming cut 5 bases from V and 2 bases from J; bases unmatched to any gene: 4. The CDR3 is 14 amino acids. Looked up from germline, CDR1 is SGHRS and CDR2 is YFSETQ. CDR3: CASSPGQTYNEQFF. The CDR3 DNA sequence: TGCGCCAGCAGTCCGGGACAGACCTACAATGAGCAGTTCTTC.

The V call is TRBV27, the J call TRBJ2-7, with a possible D match to TRBD2 (6 bases). Trimming shortened V by 2 bases and J by 5 bases, and 22 bases separated the two germline ends. The CDR3 length is 17 residues. Germline loops: CDR1 MNHEY, CDR2 SMNVEV (reference sequence). The CDR3 region has the DNA TGTGCCAGCAGTTTACTGGCCATGGAGCGGCGGGGCCACGAGCAGTACTTC. Amino acid sequence: CASSLLAMERRGHEQYF.

The CDR3 sequence is CASRRTSTGELFF. As DNA, the CDR3 is TGTGCCAGCAGACGGACTAGCACCGGGGAGCTGTTTTTT. V is TRBV27 and J is TRBJ2-2, with 7 positions matching TRBD2. The CDR3 spans 13 residues. The junction had 2 bases not matched to a gene; V was cut back by 6 bases and J by 4 bases. In germline, CDR1 is MNHEY, CDR2 SMNVEV (reference sequence).

This clone has more than one count but fewer than ten. The genes are TRBV19 and TRBJ2-1; TRBD2 is a possible D gene (5 bases). This CDR3 has 13 amino acids. Germline V gene sequence: CDR1 LNHDA, CDR2 SQIVND (reference sequence). Between the trimmed V and J ends, which lost 3 bases and 6 bases, there was a span of 9 bases. The CDR3 DNA follows: TGTGCCAGTAGTATCCTAGCTGGCAATGAGCAGTTCTTC. The encoded protein is CASSILAGNEQFF.

This clone has a count of ten or more. This sequence joins TRBV6-4 and TRBJ2-2; D ambiguous. Trimming pared 6 bases from V and 5 bases from J, leaving 13 bases between. Per the germline V gene, CDR1 is MRHNA and CDR2 is SNTAGT. The CDR3 loop spans 14 amino acids. CDR3 in amino acids: CASRATDQTGELFF. CDR3 DNA: TGTGCCAGCAGAGCAACCGACCAGACCGGGGAGCTGTTTTTT.

The chain has TRBV19 and TRBJ2-3; 7 bases fit TRBD2. V lost 2 bases, J lost 0 bases, and 8 bases stayed unmatched. The CDR3 runs to 17 residues. From germline, CDR1 is LNHDA and CDR2 SQIVND (reference sequence). The CDR3 loop is CASSIKTSWTSTDTQYF. CDR3 in DNA: TGTGCCAGTAGTATAAAGACTAGCTGGACTAGCACAGATACGCAGTATTTT.

V is TRBV7-8 and J is TRBJ2-5; no firm D call. The germline V and J ends were trimmed by 5 bases and 5 bases, with 21 bases remaining between them. Per the germline V gene, CDR1 is SGHVS and CDR2 is FQNEAQ. This CDR3 is 16 amino acids long. Here the CDR3 reads CASSITSSGFGETQYF. The DNA for the CDR3 is TGTGCCAGCAGCATTACATCTTCCGGTTTCGGGGAGACCCAGTACTTC.

This sequence joins TRBV9 and TRBJ2-1; 10 bases match TRBD2. The V and J ends lost 0 bases and 6 bases, in that order; junction bases with no gene match: 6. This CDR3 contains 16 residues. From germline, CDR1 is SGDLS and CDR2 YYNGEE. CDR3 sequence reads: CASSVGSGRAFNEQFF. As DNA, the CDR3 is TGTGCCAGCAGCGTAGGAAGCGGGAGGGCCTTCAATGAGCAGTTCTTC.